This T cell receptor (beta chain) was recovered during a study of T-cell reconstitution after alpha-beta-depleted transplantation in children. This clonotype has only a few counts. A library of TCRbeta sequences, prepared with unique molecular identifiers, was generated. TCRdb reanalysed the PCR reads using MiXCR and keeps one entry per CDR3 protein. The table has 600,000 to 700,000 distinct CDR3 sequences, 16% seen once. Germline V gives CDR1 SGDLS, CDR2 YYNGEE. Trimming cost V 1 base and J 1 base, with 11 bases left between them. This CDR3 comprises 15 residues. J is TRBJ2-5 and V is TRBV9, with D unresolved. This clonotype originated in a human donor who donated a stem cell graft to a child with acute myeloid leukemia. The sample was PBMCs from the stem cell graft donor, taken from the stem cell graft. This CDR3 is CASSVFDTTQETQYF. CDR3 in DNA: TGTGCCAGCAGCGTATTTGACACGACCCAAGAGACCCAGTACTTC.